The 16 T cell receptor beta chains reported below all come from one sample, sequenced in a study of cytomegalovirus exposure and HLA in healthy donors. The study ran its PCR with 60 Vbeta and 13 Jbeta primers. Libraries were prepared by immunoSEQ multiplex PCR; TCRdb keeps only in-frame clonotypes and omits some of them. The repertoire includes 160,000 or so clones, 70% to 80% of them detected once, and approximately 0.7% sits in the top ten. Sequencing used PBMCs. The receptors come from a woman between 40 and 55 years old in good health and CMV-seronegative.

The rearrangement links TRBV19 to TRBJ2-3, with TRBD2 matching 11 bases. V lost 4 bases, J lost 0 bases, and 3 bases stayed unmatched. CDR1 is LNHDA, CDR2 SQIVND, per germline (reference sequence). The CDR3 runs 16 residues. The CDR3 region has the DNA TGTGCCAGTAGTACATTAGCGGGAGGGAGCACAGATACGCAGTATTTT. Protein: CASSTLAGGSTDTQYF.

V is TRBV11-1 and J is TRBJ2-3, with unresolved D. The CDR3 is 12 amino acids. Trimming pared 1 base from V and 6 bases from J, leaving 5 bases between. The V gene's germline CDR1 is SGHAT and CDR2 FQDESV (reference sequence). The CDR3 coding sequence is TGTGCCAGCAGCTTAGTGAGGGATACGCAGTATTTT. This translates into CASSLVRDTQYF.

The gene calls are TRBV4-2 and TRBJ2-1; 10 nucleotides agree with TRBD1. From germline, CDR1 is LGHNA and CDR2 YNFKEQ. V shed 1 base and J 1 base; nucleotides not matched to a gene: 7. The CDR3 is 18 residues long. The CDR3 is CASSQAPMGQGSYNEQFF. In nucleotides, the CDR3 is TGTGCCAGCAGCCAAGCTCCGATGGGACAGGGGTCCTACAATGAGCAGTTCTTC.

The chain combines TRBV12-5 with TRBJ2-5; TRBD1 is a possible D gene (5 bases). The J call may be wrong; the DNA end is better matched by TRBJ2-7. Germline-derived CDR1 and CDR2 are LGHNT and FRNRAP. The CDR3 consists of 14 residues. CDR3 loop: CASGPSETAYEQYF. Written as DNA, the CDR3 is TGTGCTAGTGGGCCCTCCGAGACAGCCTACGAGCAGTACTTC.

The gene calls are TRBV5-1 and TRBJ2-5, with a weak D call TRBD2 (6 bases). V was shortened by 0 bases and J by 2 bases, with 8 bases between the two germline ends. The CDR3 has 14 residues. CDR1 and CDR2 from the germline V gene are SGHRS and YFSETQ. The CDR3 region has the DNA TGCGCCAGCAGCTTGGGGGGGGAACAAGAGACCCAGTACTTC. It codes for CASSLGGEQETQYF.

The chain uses TRBV6-1 and TRBJ2-7, with 7 bases identical to TRBD2. Germline trimming cut 8 bases from V and 2 bases from J; bases unmatched to any gene: 9. Per germline, CDR1 MNHNS and CDR2 SASEGT. This CDR3 is built from 14 residues. The CDR3 loop reads CASEKMGTTYEQYF. In nucleotides, the CDR3 is TGTGCCAGCGAGAAGATGGGGACTACCTACGAGCAGTACTTC.

The chain recombines TRBV19 with TRBJ2-7; D call uncertain. CDR3 length: 13 amino acids. Trimming pared 1 base from V and 5 bases from J, leaving 9 bases between. The germline V gene encodes CDR1 LNHDA and CDR2 SQIVND (reference sequence). The CDR3, as DNA: TGTGCCAGTAGTATAGCAAGCGTCCACGAGCAGTACTTC. Residues: CASSIASVHEQYF.

The rearrangement uses TRBV7-2 and TRBJ2-7; 9 positions agree with TRBD2. CDR1 SGHTA and CDR2 FQGNSA come from the germline V gene. The CDR3 contains 15 residues. J was trimmed by 3 bases and V by 3 bases; bases with no gene match: 6. The CDR3 DNA is TGTGCCAGCAGCTTCCGGACTAGCGAGTACTACGAGCAGTACTTC. It specifies CASSFRTSEYYEQYF. Based on the CDR3 plus reference TRBV7-2 and TRBJ2-7, the full variable domain is GAGVSQSPSNKVTEKGKDVELRCDPISGHTALYWYRQSLGQGLEFLIYFQGNSAPDKSGLPSDRFSAERTGGSVSTLTIQRTQQEDSAVYLCASSFRTSEYYEQYFGPGTRLTVT.

A few counts support this clone. This chain joins TRBV4-3 and TRBJ2-7; 12 bases agree with TRBD1. The CDR3 has 18 residues. With 0 bases clipped from V and 1 base from J, the junction kept 7 bases outside the gene matches. CDR1 and CDR2 (germline): LGHNA, YSLEER. CDR3 sequence reads: CASSQDRDRGQLSYEQYF. Here the CDR3 DNA reads TGCGCCAGCAGCCAAGATCGGGACAGGGGGCAATTATCCTACGAGCAGTACTTC.

The chain carries TRBV11-3 and TRBJ2-5; TRBD2 agrees at 9 bases. V dropped 5 bases and J dropped 3; count of bases not matched to a gene: 10. CDR3 length: 16 amino acids. Germline loops: CDR1 SGHNT, CDR2 YENEEA. CDR3 nucleotides: TGTGCCAGCAGCCCCGGGGGTAGCGGGGGTAAAGAGACCCAGTACTTC. This gives the protein CASSPGGSGGKETQYF.

This clone has more than one count but fewer than ten. The chain employs TRBV6-1 and TRBJ2-7; D remains unclear. V lost 0 bases to trimming and J lost 3 bases, with 6 bases between them. Germline CDR1 MNHNS, CDR2 SASEGT. CDR3 length: 13 amino acids. CDR3 sequence: CASSEAAYYEQYF. CDR3 in DNA: TGTGCCAGCAGTGAAGCAGCCTACTACGAGCAGTACTTC.

This clone was counted between two and nine times. This chain joins TRBV2 and TRBJ1-4; 9 bases map to TRBD1. CDR3 size: 15 residues. V lost 7 bases and J lost 8; bases outside the gene matches: 11. Germline V gene data show CDR1 as SNHLY and CDR2 as FYNNEI. The CDR3 bases are TGTGCCAGCAAACGACCCGGGACAGGGAAAGAAAAACTGTTTTTT. This codes for CASKRPGTGKEKLFF.

This sequence joins TRBV27 and TRBJ2-5, with a tentative D call TRBD2 (5 bases). This CDR3 is built from 13 residues. The V and J ends lost 7 bases and 2 bases respectively, with 11 bases between them. The germline V gene has CDR1 MNHEY and CDR2 SMNVEV (reference sequence). CDR3 bases: TGTGCCAGCAAATTAACGGGGCAAGAGACCCAGTACTTC. This translates into CASKLTGQETQYF.

CDR3 protein: CASSYGGFSGEQYF. The CDR3 DNA sequence: TGTGCCAGCAGCTACGGGGGTTTCTCGGGCGAGCAGTACTTC. This chain joins TRBV11-2 and TRBJ2-7; TRBD2 might be the D (6 bases). In germline, CDR1 is SGHAT, CDR2 FQNNGV. V lost 4 bases to trimming and J lost 6 bases, with 16 bases between them. The CDR3 is 14 residues long.

This clone came up once. The chain uses TRBV25-1 and TRBJ2-1, with unresolved D. CDR3 length equals 16 residues. V lost 6 bases, J lost 0 bases, and 15 bases lay in between. Germline CDR1 reads MGHDK; CDR2 reads SYGVNS. The CDR3: CASRGVSPSSYNEQFF. In DNA form, the CDR3 reads TGTGCCAGCAGGGGTGTGTCGCCTAGCTCCTACAATGAGCAGTTCTTC.

The chain carries TRBV7-9 and TRBJ1-1; D might be TRBD1 (6 bases). The V gene lost 1 base and the J gene lost 4 bases, with 16 bases spanning the gap. The CDR3 extends over 16 amino acids. Germline V gene data show CDR1 as SEHNR and CDR2 as FQNEAQ (reference sequence). CDR3 nucleotides: TGTGCCAGCAGCTTAGAGTTGGGCAGGGGCAGCACTGAAGCTTTCTTT. Protein product: CASSLELGRGSTEAFF.